Listed below are T cell receptor beta chains from one sample, sequenced in a study of cytomegalovirus exposure and HLA in healthy donors. Method: immunoSEQ multiplex PCR; TCRdb's copy keeps in-frame clones and lacks some. The data contain fewer than 200,000 clones, around 80% of them singletons. The specimen sequenced was PBMCs. The source is a woman aged 25 to 39 in good health and CMV-seropositive. Both conserved end residues are trimmed from each CDR3. A D gene is named only where the DNA matches it firmly.

V: TRBV6-5
D: TRBD1
CDR3: ASSYSWTGGVREQY

V: TRBV14
D: NA
CDR3: ASSRADTQY

V: TRBV4-1
D: TRBD2
CDR3: ASSQEGQKRGEETQY

V: TRBV5-3
D: TRBD1
CDR3: ARSLGTASSYYGYT

V: TRBV6-6
D: NA
CDR3: ASSSGANTEAF

V: TRBV10-2
D: NA
CDR3: ASSDHTPQDSHGYT

V: TRBV7-3
D: TRBD1
CDR3: ASSSPRTGYNEQF

V: TRBV19
D: TRBD1
CDR3: AIRDRGDNYGYT

V: TRBV7-9
D: TRBD1
CDR3: ASSRQGPNTGELF

V: TRBV5-8
D: NA
CDR3: ASSLVSGGGNEQF

V: TRBV9
D: TRBD1
CDR3: ASSITGADEKLF

V: TRBV4-2
D: NA
CDR3: ASSPPESSYNEQF

V: TRBV4-3
D: TRBD2
CDR3: ASSQEVVAGNNEQF

V: TRBV28
D: TRBD2
CDR3: ASSFGLRLAGNYEQY

V: TRBV28
D: NA
CDR3: ASSFRQLATNEKLF

V: TRBV7-2
D: NA
CDR3: ASSLVGPIAF

V: TRBV5-1
D: TRBD2
CDR3: ASSLVRGGSTDTQY

V: TRBV14
D: TRBD2
CDR3: ASSRSVAGVSQY

V: TRBV9
D: NA
CDR3: ASSVQGSSYEQY

V: TRBV7-3
D: TRBD2
CDR3: ASSPGTRSTGELF

V: TRBV9
D: NA
CDR3: ASSVHPGGPLSYNEQF

V: TRBV4-1
D: TRBD1
CDR3: ASSHRSRGREEGQPQH

V: TRBV7-8
D: NA
CDR3: ASSLKGGSRQY

V: TRBV11-3
D: NA
CDR3: ASSPPGSVLEQY

V: TRBV11-2
D: NA
CDR3: ASSRKGPPGELF

V: TRBV9
D: TRBD2
CDR3: ASSALAGDSYEQY

V: TRBV4-3
D: NA
CDR3: ASSRALQGTQY

V: TRBV11-3
D: NA
CDR3: ASSLVGGLMNTGELF

V: TRBV19
D: TRBD1
CDR3: ASSTGTGGWQPQH

V: TRBV18
D: NA
CDR3: ASSPGQGSPYEQY

V: TRBV29-1
D: NA
CDR3: SVLEPYNEQF

V: TRBV5-1
D: TRBD2
CDR3: ASSSTGTRVTDTQY

V: TRBV7-2
D: NA
CDR3: ASSLRGGSSYNSPLH

V: TRBV28
D: NA
CDR3: ASSLGAAQY

V: TRBV9
D: NA
CDR3: ASSVIGAYNSPLH

V: TRBV27
D: TRBD1
CDR3: ASSEGQGRNYGYT

V: TRBV11-2
D: TRBD1
CDR3: ASSSHRGSTGELF

V: TRBV12-5
D: TRBD1
CDR3: ASGPMTGIYGYT

V: TRBV7-9
D: NA
CDR3: ASTFPGRTEAF

V: TRBV14
D: TRBD1
CDR3: ASRKGTGSSYNEQF

V: TRBV11-2
D: NA
CDR3: ASSLPGVGGDHGYT

V: TRBV4-2
D: NA
CDR3: ASSQVPEAVQY